These T cell receptor beta chains were read from a single sample in a study of blood T cell repertoires in COVID-19. Repertoires were generated with immunoSEQ multiplex PCR, while TCRdb's copy carries only in-frame clones and drops some. The sample shows 150,000 to 200,000 clones, less than 90% of them seen only once. Source material: PBMCs or T cells enriched from blood (not recorded which). These receptors were collected from a woman in her fifties or sixties who had recovered from COVID-19. Both conserved end residues are part of each CDR3. The order of the fields is V gene, CDR3 length, J gene, clone size, D gene, CDR3 DNA, CDR3 protein. A D gene is named only where the DNA matches it firmly. A clone size is listed for some rows: how often the clone was seen (once, few, many), or a class if it is expanded.

v_call: TRBV5-1; cdr3_length: 13; j_call: TRBJ2-5; clone_size: .; d_call: .; cdr3_nt: TGCGCCAGCAGCTTGAACAGCCAAGAGACCCAGTACTTC; cdr3_aa: CASSLNSQETQYF
v_call: TRBV9; cdr3_length: 15; j_call: TRBJ2-2; clone_size: .; d_call: .; cdr3_nt: TGTGCCAGCAGCCCCCGGCACAGGGTCCCCGGGGAGCTGTTTTTT; cdr3_aa: CASSPRHRVPGELFF
v_call: TRBV7-9; cdr3_length: 19; j_call: TRBJ1-3; clone_size: .; d_call: TRBD1; cdr3_nt: TGTGCCAGCAGCTTAGGCTTCGGGACAGGGTTTCTCTCTGGAAACACCATATATTTT; cdr3_aa: CASSLGFGTGFLSGNTIYF
v_call: TRBV30; cdr3_length: 17; j_call: TRBJ2-5; clone_size: .; d_call: TRBD2; cdr3_nt: TGTGCCTGGAGTGGCGGGTGGCTAGCGGGGATCCAAGAGACCCAGTACTTC; cdr3_aa: CAWSGGWLAGIQETQYF
v_call: TRBV9; cdr3_length: 16; j_call: TRBJ1-4; clone_size: .; d_call: .; cdr3_nt: TGTGCCAGCAGCGTGGGGTTCGGAGGGATGGGGGAAAAACTGTTTTTT; cdr3_aa: CASSVGFGGMGEKLFF
v_call: TRBV28; cdr3_length: 13; j_call: TRBJ1-2; clone_size: .; d_call: .; cdr3_nt: TGTGCCAGCAGTGGCCCTGCTAACTATGGCTACACCTTC; cdr3_aa: CASSGPANYGYTF
v_call: TRBV3-1/TRBV3-2; cdr3_length: 17; j_call: TRBJ1-5; clone_size: .; d_call: .; cdr3_nt: TGTGCCAGCAGCCAAGTCAGGCTTTGGCAGCTTAATCAGCCCCAGCATTTT; cdr3_aa: CASSQVRLWQLNQPQHF
v_call: TRBV6-4; cdr3_length: 16; j_call: TRBJ2-2; clone_size: few; d_call: .; cdr3_nt: TGTGCCAGCAGTGACTCGCCGATAGCCGGCACCGGGGAGCTGTTTTTT; cdr3_aa: CASSDSPIAGTGELFF
v_call: TRBV4-1; cdr3_length: 16; j_call: TRBJ2-1; clone_size: .; d_call: TRBD2; cdr3_nt: TGCGCCAGCAGCCCGACCCCAGCGGGGGGTTACAATGAGCAGTTCTTC; cdr3_aa: CASSPTPAGGYNEQFF
v_call: TRBV12-3/TRBV12-4; cdr3_length: 13; j_call: TRBJ1-2; clone_size: .; d_call: .; cdr3_nt: TGTGCCAGCTTTCGGCGGGAGTACTATGGCTACACCTTC; cdr3_aa: CASFRREYYGYTF
v_call: TRBV2; cdr3_length: 14; j_call: TRBJ1-2; clone_size: .; d_call: TRBD1; cdr3_nt: TGTGCCAGCCTCCGGGACAGGCTACTAAAAGACTACACCTTC; cdr3_aa: CASLRDRLLKDYTF
v_call: TRBV19; cdr3_length: 17; j_call: TRBJ2-1; clone_size: .; d_call: TRBD2; cdr3_nt: TGTGCCAGTAGTACCCCCACCCTCGGACTAGCGGGGGGGCTGCAGTTCTTC; cdr3_aa: CASSTPTLGLAGGLQFF
v_call: TRBV2; cdr3_length: 15; j_call: TRBJ1-4; clone_size: .; d_call: .; cdr3_nt: TGTGCCAGCAGTGAACCCTCGGGGGTTAATGAAAAACTGTTTTTT; cdr3_aa: CASSEPSGVNEKLFF
v_call: TRBV6-5; cdr3_length: 14; j_call: TRBJ1-6; clone_size: few; d_call: .; cdr3_nt: TGTGCCAGCGGTCTGGTACGGGGGAATTCACCCCTCCACTTT; cdr3_aa: CASGLVRGNSPLHF
v_call: TRBV28; cdr3_length: 14; j_call: TRBJ1-2; clone_size: once; d_call: .; cdr3_nt: TGTGCCAGCAGTTTAGGCAGGGTTCGAAATGGCTACACCTTC; cdr3_aa: CASSLGRVRNGYTF
v_call: TRBV18; cdr3_length: 16; j_call: TRBJ1-4; clone_size: .; d_call: TRBD1; cdr3_nt: TGTGCCAGCTCACCTTTCGCGGACAGGCCTAATGAAAAACTGTTTTTT; cdr3_aa: CASSPFADRPNEKLFF
v_call: TRBV7-9; cdr3_length: 15; j_call: TRBJ1-3; clone_size: .; d_call: TRBD1; cdr3_nt: TGTGCCAGCAGCTACCGGACAGGGCTGGCGAACACCATATATTTT; cdr3_aa: CASSYRTGLANTIYF
v_call: TRBV7-2; cdr3_length: 15; j_call: TRBJ1-3; clone_size: .; d_call: .; cdr3_nt: TGTGCCAGCAGCTTATACGGGTACTCTGGAAACACCATATATTTT; cdr3_aa: CASSLYGYSGNTIYF
v_call: TRBV4-2; cdr3_length: 16; j_call: TRBJ2-3; clone_size: .; d_call: .; cdr3_nt: TGTGCCAGCAGCCAAGATGGGGGGACGGCCCGGGATACGCAGTATTTT; cdr3_aa: CASSQDGGTARDTQYF
v_call: TRBV25-1; cdr3_length: 13; j_call: TRBJ1-1; clone_size: .; d_call: .; cdr3_nt: TGTGCCAGCAGTGTCGGCAGGATCTCTGAAGCTTTCTTT; cdr3_aa: CASSVGRISEAFF
v_call: TRBV29-1; cdr3_length: 11; j_call: TRBJ1-2; clone_size: .; d_call: TRBD1; cdr3_nt: TGCAGCGTAAGGACAGGTCGGGCAAACACCTTC; cdr3_aa: CSVRTGRANTF
v_call: TRBV4-3; cdr3_length: 17; j_call: TRBJ1-6; clone_size: .; d_call: .; cdr3_nt: TGCGCCAGCAGCCATGGGTCAGGTCGCTCCTATAATTCACCCCTCCACTTT; cdr3_aa: CASSHGSGRSYNSPLHF